Listed here are 9 T cell receptor beta chains from one sample, sequenced in a study of CD8 T cells in Susac syndrome. RNA, at roughly 0.5 to 1 ug, was reverse transcribed with random hexamers. TCRdb fed the immunoSEQ multiplex PCR reads into MiXCR, producing one record per CDR3 protein. The table records hundreds of thousands of distinct CDR3 sequences, around 85% of them present only once. Sequenced: CD8+ T cells from PBMCs. The receptors here all came from a human donor with multiple sclerosis.

CDR3 coding DNA: TGTGCCAGCAGTTTAGAGGGCTACCCGACGCTTGCTTTCTTT. Translation gives CASSLEGYPTLAFF. This chain links TRBV12-3 or TRBV12-4 with TRBJ1-1; D is ambiguous. V was shortened by 1 base and J by 11 bases, with 17 bases between the two germline ends. The CDR3 sequence is 14 residues long.

The chain carries TRBV15 and TRBJ2-2, with TRBD2 matching over 10 bases. J was trimmed by 6 bases and V by 1 base; bases with no gene match: 5. The CDR3 contains 16 residues. Per germline, CDR1 LNHNV and CDR2 YYDKDF (reference sequence). The CDR3 loop is CATSRVSSGSPGELFF. In nucleotides, the CDR3 is TGTGCCACCAGCAGAGTGTCTAGCGGGAGTCCCGGGGAGCTGTTTTTT.

The J gene is TRBJ2-1, the V gene TRBV10-3, with D perhaps matching TRBD1 or TRBD2 (5 bases each). The CDR3 runs 13 residues. Germline loops: CDR1 ENHRY, CDR2 SYGVKD. This CDR3 reads CGRHSLGVNEQFF. The DNA of the CDR3 is TGTGGCCGACATTCATTGGGGGTCAATGAGCAGTTCTTC.

The chain joins TRBV20-1 to TRBJ2-1, with no clear D. The V gene lost 0 bases and the J gene lost 7 bases, with 16 bases spanning the gap. Germline V CDR1 and CDR2: DFQATT, SNEGSKA (reference sequence). CDR3 length equals 15 residues. The CDR3 loop is CSARDLWHPWNEQFF. The CDR3 DNA reads as TGCAGTGCTAGAGATCTTTGGCACCCCTGGAATGAGCAGTTCTTC.

The chain combines TRBV19 with TRBJ1-2, with a possible D match to TRBD1 (6 bases). The CDR3 length is 15 residues. V was shortened by 4 bases and J by 2 bases, with 14 bases between the two germline ends. Germline V gene data show CDR1 as LNHDA and CDR2 as SQIVND (reference sequence). The CDR3 sequence is CASSTYRDGNYGYTF. In DNA, the CDR3 is TGTGCCAGTAGTACTTACAGGGATGGGAACTATGGCTACACCTTC.

The CDR3 protein is CASSSSGTETMNTEAFF. The CDR3 DNA reads as TGCGCCAGCAGCTCGTCAGGGACCGAGACGATGAACACTGAAGCTTTCTTT. V gene TRBV5-1 combines with J gene TRBJ1-1; the D gene is possibly TRBD1 (5 bases). V lost 3 bases and J 0 bases, leaving 18 bases between the germline ends. CDR1 and CDR2 from the germline V gene are SGHRS and YFSETQ. The CDR3 has 17 amino acids.

CDR3 DNA sequence: TGTGCCAGCAGTTACGCGGGGACTGAAGCTTTCTTT. Its protein is CASSYAGTEAFF. The chain employs TRBV6-5 and TRBJ1-1; D is undetermined. Trimming stripped 2 bases from V and 5 bases from J, with 6 bases between. Germline V CDR1 and CDR2: MNHEY, SVGAGI. This CDR3 has 12 amino acids.

This clonotype has only one observation. The chain uses TRBV7-2 and TRBJ2-1; TRBD2 agrees at 15 bases. The V and J ends lost 5 bases and 4 bases, in that order; junction bases with no gene match: 6. The CDR3 consists of 17 residues. Germline CDR1 reads SGHTA; CDR2 reads FQGNSA. The CDR3 DNA sequence: TGTGCCAGCAGCCTCGGACTAGCGGGGGGGAATTACAATGAGCAGTTCTTC. Amino acids: CASSLGLAGGNYNEQFF.

The chain carries TRBV12-3 or TRBV12-4 and TRBJ2-1, with D unresolved. The V and J ends lost 9 bases and 9 bases respectively, with 9 bases between them. This CDR3 is 10 amino acids long. The CDR3 is CARGRREQFF. The CDR3 DNA sequence: TGTGCCAGGGGTAGACGTGAGCAGTTCTTC.